These T cell receptor beta chains were read from a single sample in a study of identical twins. MiXCR, applied by TCRdb to the 5' RACE reads, yields one record per CDR3 protein. The sample includes hundreds of thousands of distinct CDR3 sequences, roughly a tenth of them seen just once. Source material: memory (CD45RO+) T cells sorted from blood. These receptors all stem from a woman aged 18-29 years in good health. Each CDR3 is given with its conserved first and last residue. The order of the fields is clone size, V gene, J gene, D gene, CDR3 DNA, CDR3 protein. A D gene is named only where the DNA matches it firmly. The size entry is marked missing in some rows and otherwise reads once, few, many or a size class.

clone_size: -; v_call: TRBV11-2; j_call: TRBJ2-3; d_call: TRBD1; cdr3_nt: TGTGCCAGCAGCCCTCGGACAGGTCTGGGTTCAGATACGCAGTATTTT; cdr3_aa: CASSPRTGLGSDTQYF
clone_size: -; v_call: TRBV7-9; j_call: TRBJ2-1; d_call: -; cdr3_nt: TGTGCCAGCAGCTTCGATCCAAGGCCCTACAATGAGCAGTTCTTC; cdr3_aa: CASSFDPRPYNEQFF
clone_size: few; v_call: TRBV9; j_call: TRBJ2-2; d_call: -; cdr3_nt: TGTGCCAGCAGCGTATTAAGGGAGTTATCCGGGGAGCTGTTTTTT; cdr3_aa: CASSVLRELSGELFF
clone_size: -; v_call: TRBV18; j_call: TRBJ2-2; d_call: -; cdr3_nt: TGTGCCAGCTCACCCGACTTCGGGGAGCTGTTTTTT; cdr3_aa: CASSPDFGELFF
clone_size: -; v_call: TRBV5-4; j_call: TRBJ2-7; d_call: TRBD1; cdr3_nt: TGTGCCAGCAGCCCCGGGACAGTGGGGGCCTACGAGCAGTACTTC; cdr3_aa: CASSPGTVGAYEQYF
clone_size: -; v_call: TRBV5-1; j_call: TRBJ1-1; d_call: -; cdr3_nt: TGCGCCAGCAGCTTGGCCCCGATTAGGGACACTGAAGCTTTCTTT; cdr3_aa: CASSLAPIRDTEAFF
clone_size: -; v_call: TRBV4-3; j_call: TRBJ2-3; d_call: -; cdr3_nt: TGCGCCAGCAGCCAAGATATCCGTTCGGGTACGCAGTATTTT; cdr3_aa: CASSQDIRSGTQYF
clone_size: many; v_call: TRBV7-3; j_call: TRBJ1-1; d_call: -; cdr3_nt: TGTGCCAGCAGCTTTACACATAACACTGAAGCTTTCTTT; cdr3_aa: CASSFTHNTEAFF
clone_size: -; v_call: TRBV13; j_call: TRBJ2-7; d_call: TRBD2; cdr3_nt: TGTGCCAGCAGCTTCCGCTTTGATAGCGGGAGTGAGCAGTACTTC; cdr3_aa: CASSFRFDSGSEQYF
clone_size: -; v_call: TRBV10-3; j_call: TRBJ1-4; d_call: -; cdr3_nt: TGTGCCATCGGTAGTACCGGGGGTGAAAAACTGTTTTTT; cdr3_aa: CAIGSTGGEKLFF
clone_size: many; v_call: TRBV12-3/TRBV12-4; j_call: TRBJ1-1; d_call: -; cdr3_nt: TGTGCCAGCAGCTCATATCTTGGAGCTTTCTTT; cdr3_aa: CASSSYLGAFF
clone_size: many; v_call: TRBV6-1; j_call: TRBJ1-6; d_call: TRBD1; cdr3_nt: TGTGCCAGCAGTGACCCCGGGACAGCAAATTCACCCCTCCACTTT; cdr3_aa: CASSDPGTANSPLHF
clone_size: -; v_call: TRBV15; j_call: TRBJ2-5; d_call: -; cdr3_nt: TGTGCCACCAGCAGAGATAACGGGGGTCAAGAGACCCAGTACTTC; cdr3_aa: CATSRDNGGQETQYF
clone_size: -; v_call: TRBV18; j_call: TRBJ2-2; d_call: -; cdr3_nt: TGTGCCAGCTCACCAAGTTTGGGGTCCACCGGGGAGCTGTTTTTT; cdr3_aa: CASSPSLGSTGELFF
clone_size: -; v_call: TRBV3-1; j_call: TRBJ1-1; d_call: -; cdr3_nt: TGTGCCAGCAGCCAGGAGGGTATGAACACTGAAGCTTTCTTT; cdr3_aa: CASSQEGMNTEAFF
clone_size: -; v_call: TRBV28; j_call: TRBJ2-3; d_call: -; cdr3_nt: TGTGCCAGCAGTTCCTCTTCCTGGCAAGATACGCAGTATTTT; cdr3_aa: CASSSSSWQDTQYF
clone_size: -; v_call: TRBV7-9; j_call: TRBJ2-7; d_call: TRBD1; cdr3_nt: TGTGCCAGCAGCTTAATTCCGGGACAGGGGGCGTACGAGCAGTACTTC; cdr3_aa: CASSLIPGQGAYEQYF
clone_size: many; v_call: TRBV12-3/TRBV12-4; j_call: TRBJ1-1; d_call: -; cdr3_nt: TGTGCCAGCAGCCGTGGGTTTGAAGCTTTCTTT; cdr3_aa: CASSRGFEAFF
clone_size: few; v_call: TRBV15; j_call: TRBJ2-1; d_call: TRBD2; cdr3_nt: TGTGCCACCAGCAGGGGGACTAGCGCGGGTGAGCAGTTCTTC; cdr3_aa: CATSRGTSAGEQFF
clone_size: -; v_call: TRBV5-1; j_call: TRBJ2-1; d_call: TRBD2; cdr3_nt: TGCGCCAGCAGCTTGGATGGGCGGGAGGACAACAATGAGCAGTTCTTC; cdr3_aa: CASSLDGREDNNEQFF
clone_size: -; v_call: TRBV3-1; j_call: TRBJ2-1; d_call: -; cdr3_nt: TGTGCCAGCAGCCCCTGGGGCCGCACCGCCAATGAGCAGTTCTTC; cdr3_aa: CASSPWGRTANEQFF
clone_size: -; v_call: TRBV29-1; j_call: TRBJ1-2; d_call: TRBD1; cdr3_nt: TGCAGCGTGGTGACAGGGAATAACTATGGCTACACCTTC; cdr3_aa: CSVVTGNNYGYTF
clone_size: few; v_call: TRBV5-6; j_call: TRBJ1-2; d_call: -; cdr3_nt: TGTGCCAGCAGCAGCTTCTATGGCTACACCTTC; cdr3_aa: CASSSFYGYTF
clone_size: -; v_call: TRBV7-2; j_call: TRBJ2-3; d_call: TRBD1; cdr3_nt: TGTGCCAGCAGCAACTGGGACAGGGATTCCACAGATACGCAGTATTTT; cdr3_aa: CASSNWDRDSTDTQYF
clone_size: -; v_call: TRBV11-3; j_call: TRBJ2-1; d_call: TRBD2; cdr3_nt: TGTGCCAGCAGATGGACTAGTTCCGGCGAGCAGTTCTTC; cdr3_aa: CASRWTSSGEQFF
clone_size: many; v_call: TRBV7-2; j_call: TRBJ2-7; d_call: TRBD2; cdr3_nt: TGTGCCAGCAGCTCGCAACGGACTAGCGGTAACTACGAGCAGTACTTC; cdr3_aa: CASSSQRTSGNYEQYF
clone_size: few; v_call: TRBV20-1; j_call: TRBJ2-2; d_call: TRBD2; cdr3_nt: TGCAGTGCTAGATCCTTAGCGGGCGGGGCCTCCGGGGAGCTGTTTTTT; cdr3_aa: CSARSLAGGASGELFF
clone_size: many; v_call: TRBV5-5; j_call: TRBJ2-3; d_call: TRBD2; cdr3_nt: TGTGCCAGCAGCCCCCAGACTAGCGGGGCAGATACGCAGTATTTT; cdr3_aa: CASSPQTSGADTQYF
clone_size: few; v_call: TRBV20-1; j_call: TRBJ1-1; d_call: TRBD1; cdr3_nt: TGCAGTGCTAGAGCGTGGACAGGTTTAAACACTGAAGCTTTCTTT; cdr3_aa: CSARAWTGLNTEAFF
clone_size: few; v_call: TRBV9; j_call: TRBJ2-4; d_call: TRBD1; cdr3_nt: TGTGCCAGCAGCGTGGGACAGGGCGAAACCAAAAACATTCAGTACTTC; cdr3_aa: CASSVGQGETKNIQYF
clone_size: -; v_call: TRBV14; j_call: TRBJ1-2; d_call: -; cdr3_nt: TGTGCCAGCAGCCAAGTCGTGGGTTATGGCTACACCTTC; cdr3_aa: CASSQVVGYGYTF
clone_size: many; v_call: TRBV7-9; j_call: TRBJ1-3; d_call: -; cdr3_nt: TGTGCCAGCAGACACCGGGACGTCGGAAACACCATATATTTT; cdr3_aa: CASRHRDVGNTIYF
clone_size: few; v_call: TRBV11-1; j_call: TRBJ2-1; d_call: TRBD2; cdr3_nt: TGTGCCAGCAGTCAGGGACTAGCGGGGGGCTCATACAATGAGCAGTTCTTC; cdr3_aa: CASSQGLAGGSYNEQFF
clone_size: few; v_call: TRBV20-1; j_call: TRBJ1-2; d_call: -; cdr3_nt: TGCAGTGCTCTCGGGGAGCTTCGGTATGGCTACACCTTC; cdr3_aa: CSALGELRYGYTF
clone_size: -; v_call: TRBV7-2; j_call: TRBJ2-1; d_call: TRBD2; cdr3_nt: TGTGCCAGCGGGAGGAGCGGGACTCACAATGAGCAGTTCTTC; cdr3_aa: CASGRSGTHNEQFF
clone_size: -; v_call: TRBV5-8; j_call: TRBJ2-7; d_call: TRBD1; cdr3_nt: TGTGCCAGCAGCCCGACAGGGGCCCTCTCCGTAGAGCAGTACTTC; cdr3_aa: CASSPTGALSVEQYF
clone_size: many; v_call: TRBV7-9; j_call: TRBJ1-2; d_call: -; cdr3_nt: TGTGCCAGCAGCCCCGGGGGCTCTTTATATGGCTACACCTTC; cdr3_aa: CASSPGGSLYGYTF
clone_size: once; v_call: TRBV20-1; j_call: TRBJ1-4; d_call: TRBD1; cdr3_nt: TGCAGTGCCTCCAGGGGGCATGGAGAAAAACTGTTTTTT; cdr3_aa: CSASRGHGEKLFF
clone_size: many; v_call: TRBV12-3/TRBV12-4; j_call: TRBJ1-5; d_call: -; cdr3_nt: TGTGCCAGCAGCCCCCTCTTAGGCAATCAGCCCCAGCATTTT; cdr3_aa: CASSPLLGNQPQHF
clone_size: many; v_call: TRBV2; j_call: TRBJ2-1; d_call: -; cdr3_nt: TGTGCCAGCAGTGTTGCAAGATTTGGGAATGAGCAGTTCTTC; cdr3_aa: CASSVARFGNEQFF
clone_size: -; v_call: TRBV19; j_call: TRBJ2-7; d_call: -; cdr3_nt: TGTGCCAGTAGCGCAGACCTCAGCTCCTACGAGCAGTACTTC; cdr3_aa: CASSADLSSYEQYF
clone_size: -; v_call: TRBV10-1; j_call: TRBJ2-2; d_call: -; cdr3_nt: TGCGCCAGCAGTAAACAGGGCGGGGAGCTGTTTTTT; cdr3_aa: CASSKQGGELFF
clone_size: few; v_call: TRBV5-4; j_call: TRBJ1-1; d_call: -; cdr3_nt: TGTGCCAGCAGCTTGGCCCGGACGGATGAAGCTTTCTTT; cdr3_aa: CASSLARTDEAFF
clone_size: few; v_call: TRBV5-1; j_call: TRBJ2-5; d_call: -; cdr3_nt: TGCGCCAGCAGCTTAGACAGACTGGAGACCCAGTACTTC; cdr3_aa: CASSLDRLETQYF
clone_size: few; v_call: TRBV6-5; j_call: TRBJ1-5; d_call: -; cdr3_nt: TGTGCCAGCAGTTATAGTGGAGGGAGTCAGCCCCAGCATTTT; cdr3_aa: CASSYSGGSQPQHF
clone_size: few; v_call: TRBV6-4; j_call: TRBJ2-7; d_call: -; cdr3_nt: TGTGCCAGCATGGGGGGACAGAGGGACCACGAGCAGTACTTC; cdr3_aa: CASMGGQRDHEQYF
clone_size: few; v_call: TRBV6-5; j_call: TRBJ2-3; d_call: -; cdr3_nt: TGTGCCAGCGGATACCGCCGCCCTAGCACAGATACGCAGTATTTT; cdr3_aa: CASGYRRPSTDTQYF
clone_size: few; v_call: TRBV27; j_call: TRBJ2-3; d_call: TRBD2; cdr3_nt: TGTGCCAGCAGTTTAAAAGTGGGAGGGATCACAGATACGCAGTATTTT; cdr3_aa: CASSLKVGGITDTQYF